Shown below are 18 T cell receptor beta chains from a single sample sequenced in a study of T-cell memory formation after mild COVID-19. TCRdb re-derived calls from the 5' RACE reads in MiXCR, one entry per CDR3 protein. The profile shows a few hundred thousand distinct CDR3 sequences, 28% of them singletons. Sequenced: PBMCs or a T cell subset sorted from them (not recorded which). The receptors stem from an adult woman who had mild COVID-19 (a few samples of this study predate the infection). Cell type and time point are not known.

This rearrangement joins TRBV12-3 or TRBV12-4 to TRBJ2-5, with a possible D match to TRBD2 (5 bases). V shed 4 bases and J shed 0 bases, with 9 bases lying between them. The CDR3 is 14 amino acids. CDR3: CASSSGEYQETQYF. The CDR3 bases are TGTGCCAGCAGTTCCGGGGAGTACCAAGAGACCCAGTACTTC.

This clonotype was observed a few times. V is TRBV12-3 or TRBV12-4 and J is TRBJ1-1; 7 nucleotides agree with TRBD1. CDR3 size: 17 residues. The V gene end was trimmed by 4 bases and the J gene end by 0 bases; junction bases not matched to a gene: 11. CDR3 protein: CASSSEGAFQMNTEAFF. CDR3 bases: TGTGCCAGCAGTTCGGAGGGGGCGTTCCAGATGAACACTGAAGCTTTCTTT.

The chain has TRBV18 and TRBJ2-2; D assignment may be TRBD1 or TRBD2 (5 bases each). The germline V gene encodes CDR1 KGHSH and CDR2 LQKENI. Deletions cut 1 base from V and 4 bases from J, with 13 bases between. This CDR3 has 16 amino acids. The CDR3 DNA follows: TGTGCCAGCTCACCACTGCGAGGGACGGTCACCGGGGAGCTGTTTTTT. Protein: CASSPLRGTVTGELFF.

The chain links TRBV7-9 to TRBJ2-1; 11 bases match TRBD2. V was pared by 4 bases and J by 6 bases, with 5 bases of the junction left unmatched. The germline V gene encodes CDR1 SEHNR and CDR2 FQNEAQ (reference sequence). This CDR3 has 15 residues. The CDR3, as DNA: TGTGCCAGCAGCTCCCTAGCGGGGGGAAGCAATGAGCAGTTCTTC. Translated: CASSSLAGGSNEQFF.

This chain joins TRBV28 and TRBJ2-6; 7 bases match TRBD1. The CDR3 consists of 16 residues. Looked up from germline, CDR1 is MDHEN and CDR2 is SYDVKM. The V gene end was trimmed by 6 bases and the J gene end by 0 bases; junction bases not matched to a gene: 5. This chain's CDR3 is CASSRRQGSGANVLTF. In DNA, the CDR3 is TGTGCCAGCAGCCGACGACAGGGCTCTGGGGCCAACGTCCTGACTTTC.

This rearrangement joins TRBV4-1 to TRBJ1-4; 7 bases agree with TRBD1. Germline CDR1 MGHRA, CDR2 YSYEKL. This CDR3 has 17 amino acids. V dropped 1 base and J dropped 0; count of bases not matched to a gene: 5. The CDR3 DNA is TGCGCCAGCAGCCAAGGCCCCAGGGGGGCAACTAATGAAAAACTGTTTTTT. Translated: CASSQGPRGATNEKLFF.

In its sample, this clonotype was seen a few times. This chain uses TRBV7-8 with TRBJ1-1; perhaps TRBD1 as D (6 bases). Looked up from germline, CDR1 is SGHVS and CDR2 is FQNEAQ. The CDR3 is made up of 15 amino acids. V was shortened by 4 bases and J by 6 bases, with 18 bases between the two germline ends. CDR3 region: CASSSWGQGEPEAFF. In nucleotides, the CDR3 is TGTGCCAGCAGCTCTTGGGGACAAGGGGAGCCTGAAGCTTTCTTT.

The rearrangement joins TRBV29-1 to TRBJ2-7, with a possible D match to TRBD2 (5 bases). CDR3 length: 13 amino acids. CDR1 is SQVTM, CDR2 ANQGSEA, per germline. The ends were cut back, 3 bases at V and 5 bases at J, with 14 bases in the middle. CDR3 amino acids: CSVDGRGRNEQYF. DNA for the CDR3: TGCAGCGTTGATGGACGGGGTCGGAACGAGCAGTACTTC.

The chain is built from TRBV12-3 or TRBV12-4 and TRBJ2-3; no clear D gene. V was cut by 4 bases and J by 4 bases, with 18 bases left in between. The CDR3 runs to 16 residues. Here the CDR3 DNA reads TGTGCCAGCAGTTCTACAGAGGTAGGAGTCGCAGATACGCAGTATTTT. Residues: CASSSTEVGVADTQYF.

This clonotype showed up just a few times. V and J are TRBV6-6 and TRBJ2-7; 7 positions agree with TRBD2. From germline, CDR1 is MNHNY and CDR2 SVGAGI (reference sequence). CDR3 length equals 12 residues. J gave up 2 bases and V 7 bases, and 2 bases lay outside the gene matches. CDR3 in amino acids: CASIGTTYEQYF. In DNA, the CDR3 is TGTGCCAGCATCGGGACTACCTACGAGCAGTACTTC.

The V gene is TRBV3-1, the J gene TRBJ1-1, with D uncertain. Germline assignment: CDR1 LGHDT and CDR2 YNNKEL (reference sequence). The germline V and J ends were trimmed by 4 bases and 5 bases, with 20 bases remaining between them. The CDR3 has 16 residues. The CDR3, as DNA: TGTGCCAGCAGCCCAAAGATCCAGCCCCGTCGGACTGAAGCTTTCTTT. Translated, it gives CASSPKIQPRRTEAFF.

This clonotype was found a few times. The rearrangement uses TRBV12-3 or TRBV12-4 and TRBJ2-7; TRBD1 matches 9 bases. With 5 bases clipped from V and 2 bases from J, the junction kept 7 bases outside the gene matches. This CDR3 has 15 residues. The CDR3 DNA is TGTGCCAGCAGTCCGGGACAGGGATACCCCTACGAGCAGTACTTC. This encodes CASSPGQGYPYEQYF.

This clonotype was seen a single time. The J gene is TRBJ2-3, the V gene TRBV5-1, with D hard to call. Trimming removed 3 bases from V and 0 bases from J, with 8 bases in between. Germline loops: CDR1 SGHRS, CDR2 YFSETQ. The CDR3 length is 14 residues. CDR3 loop: CASSSTYSTDTQYF. The CDR3 DNA is TGCGCCAGCAGCTCTACATACAGCACAGATACGCAGTATTTT. The variable domain in full, completed from reference TRBV5-1 and TRBJ2-3, reads KAGVTQTPRYLIKTRGQQVTLSCSPISGHRSVSWYQQTPGQGLQFLFEYFSETQRNKGNFPGRFSGRQFSNSRSEMNVSTLELGDSALYLCASSSTYSTDTQYFGPGTRLTVL.

This clonotype was observed a few times. This sequence joins TRBV5-6 and TRBJ2-3; D perhaps matches TRBD2 (5 bases). This CDR3 spans 14 amino acids. The germline CDR1 and CDR2 sequences are SGHDT and YYEEEE. V lost 1 base, J lost 10 bases, and 16 bases lay in between. CDR3 nucleotides: TGTGCCAGCAGCTTGTATCGGAAGGGAGTGGCGCAGTATTTT. It translates to CASSLYRKGVAQYF.

This clonotype has a single count. The chain has TRBV2 and TRBJ1-1; 9 nucleotides align to TRBD1. Germline CDR1 and CDR2: SNHLY and FYNNEI. Germline trimming cut 7 bases from V and 3 bases from J; bases unmatched to any gene: 3. CDR3 length: 13 amino acids. The CDR3, as DNA: TGTGCCAGCATCCGGGACAGGGACACTGAAGCTTTCTTT. It is translated as CASIRDRDTEAFF.

This clonotype showed up just a few times. V is TRBV7-8 and J is TRBJ2-3; no clear D gene. The CDR3 covers 14 residues. Trimming shortened V by 5 bases and J by 4 bases, and 13 bases separated the two germline ends. From germline, CDR1 is SGHVS and CDR2 FQNEAQ. The CDR3 DNA reads TGTGCCAGCAGCGCGACGGGCTCACCAGATACGCAGTATTTT. As protein: CASSATGSPDTQYF.

The chain's CDR3 is CASFRQLQETQYF. The CDR3, as DNA: TGTGCCAGCTTTAGACAGTTACAAGAGACCCAGTACTTC. This rearrangement joins TRBV18 to TRBJ2-5; the D gene is possibly TRBD1 (5 bases). This CDR3 has 13 residues. V was clipped by 7 bases and J by 2 bases, with 11 bases between them. The germline CDR1 and CDR2 sequences are KGHSH and LQKENI.

This chain links TRBV25-1 with TRBJ2-1, with 8 positions matching TRBD2. Germline CDR1 MGHDK, CDR2 SYGVNS. The CDR3 totals 14 residues. V lost 2 bases to trimming and J lost 8 bases; unmatched junction nucleotides: 5. As DNA, the CDR3 is TGTGCCAGCAGTGAAGCCGGGGGGGCGGATGAGCAGTTCTTC. It codes for CASSEAGGADEQFF.